This record concerns one T cell receptor beta chain sequence. This entry comes from a study of monozygotic twins with inflammatory bowel disease. TCRdb reworked the 5' RACE reads into one entry per CDR3 protein, no DNA. With over 350,000 distinct CDR3 sequences in the sample, the ten largest clones hold 2.6%. The germline V gene has CDR1 LNHDA and CDR2 SQIVND (reference sequence). CDR3 length: 14 amino acids. The sequencing sample was made of blood. The sequence came from a human donor with ulcerative colitis or Crohn's disease, or a healthy co-twin of an affected twin (not recorded which). The chain employs TRBV19 and TRBJ1-6. CDR3 sequence reads: CASRTELYNSPLHF.